The subject of this entry is one TCR beta chain. Its antigen remains unidentified. Per-nucleotide qualities are absent, and no much larger clonotype sits a single base away. This sample was taken from a study of cytomegalovirus exposure and HLA in healthy donors (dated by TCRdb to the late 2010s). Looking at the study overall: An earlier analysis of more than 550 of the donors reported 250 to 300 Gb of sequence data and 100 million to 120 million unique TCR beta sequences obtained from about 170 million T cells. An earlier analysis of around 580 of the donors used high-throughput TCR beta sequencing to judge whether each TCR beta V gene segment behaved as functional or pseudogenic. Of the roughly 430 genotyped donors, around 81% fell in the genetic ancestry cluster associated with self-reported Caucasian donors. The study aimed to test whether cataloging public T cell receptors could reveal signatures of past pathogen exposure. Donor age, sex, ethnicity and CMV serostatus were compiled alongside the repertoire data. The study combined high-throughput TCR immunosequencing, statistical association of individual TCRs with disease status, and machine learning to predict cytomegalovirus infection status. An early release that covered several hundred HLA-typed donors contained approximately 300 gigabases of sequencing data and tens of millions of unique TCR sequences. The study profiled the T cell repertoires of 500 to 800 subjects by immunosequencing and related them to cytomegalovirus serostatus. Among several hundred genotyped donors of the cohort, an average of around 250,000 unique TCR beta nucleotide sequences was sequenced per donor, of which roughly 17% were non-productive. Every discovery cohort repertoire had been produced on one sequencing platform. The number of donors typed differed by locus, with roughly 629-640 for A, B, C, DRB1 and DQB1, roughly 520 for DQA1, 600 to 610 for DPA1, and approximately 470 for DPB1. In a later genetic analysis, genome-wide SNP genotypes for about three fifths of the 666 donors were used, and that subset was treated as a discovery cohort. Rather than using new phenotypic data, the later analysis identified candidate immune exposures from TCR beta sequences and from how often those sequences occurred across donors. Roughly five DR-DQ haplotypes were treated as single units for association and clustering because of strong linkage in the cohort. Class I and class II HLA loci were covered by the typing at four-digit resolution. To study patterns of TCR occurrence, a later analysis re-analyzed previously published TCR beta repertoires from 500 to 850 donors and added high-resolution HLA genotyping. Besides the first cohort of 666 subjects, a separate validation cohort made up of roughly 130 different subjects was used.

The paper as a whole reports these results and caveats: Immune exposure information for the cohort was limited to CMV serostatus. A further reported finding was that TCR beta sequences accurately predicted the HLA-A and HLA-B alleles for most subjects in the first cohort. According to a later analysis, TCR association rates differed among HLA loci, with DRB1 alleles showing the most associated TCRs and HLA-C alleles showing the fewest. A total of 150 to 200 TCR beta chains were listed by the study as associated with cytomegalovirus. A later analysis associated some 17,000 TCR beta sequences with specific HLA alleles at a false discovery rate of 0.05. According to the authors, the approach could potentially be generalized to other disease states and immunological phenotypes. Because HLA typing was missing for some donors at each locus, association tests included only the typed subset. A cluster of highly shared sequence variants was judged likely to represent a technical artifact of the sequencing pipeline. Broadly in line with IMGT annotations, most TCR beta V segments showed up in productive rearrangements about 90% or about 30% of the time in an earlier analysis of about 500 of the donors. Cytomegalovirus status was reported to be diagnosed by the classifier with high specificity and sensitivity in both the original and validation cohorts. A few of the identified cytomegalovirus-associated TCR beta chains were confirmed in vitro to be specific for cytomegalovirus antigens. An association between a missense DCLRE1C variant and V-gene and J-gene trimming of TCR beta chains was found in a later genetic analysis and replicated in an independent cohort. Correlated functional status among segregating V segments might reflect linkage disequilibrium, but an unknown experimental factor could not be ruled out. Most TCR sequences were seen in very few donors, while some public TCRs were found in many individuals. The earlier analysis of a few hundred of the donors excluded 15 to 20 rarely observed V segments, including chromosome 9 orphons, because counts were too low. In a later analysis, HLA-associated TCR beta chains showed more clonal expansion and lower generation probabilities than non-associated chains that were equally common. When HLA alleles, especially DR and DQ, strongly co-occurred, TCR associations were difficult to assign to individual alleles. A later analysis reported that several top co-occurrence clusters appeared linked to parvovirus B19, influenza, CMV and Epstein-Barr virus. Most CMV-associated TCR beta chains appeared to be HLA-restricted in a later analysis, and the HLA associations seemed to be driven largely by CMV exposure. The presence/absence analyses assumed that sequencing depth was roughly uniform across donors, and that assumption may not be true. Compared with the roughly 710-donor mean, donors in an Asian-associated ancestry cluster had fewer N-insertions in productive TCRs, according to a later genetic analysis. In this cohort, only TCR beta chains were sequenced, and detectable features were limited by the absence of alpha or paired-chain data.

The cohort comprised 666 healthy bone marrow donors. At the time of sampling, all cohort members were nominally healthy, though unrecorded immune exposures were likely present. The donor was CMV seronegative and belonged to the group of 350 or so seronegative cohort members. A peripheral blood sample was provided by each donor, and peripheral blood mononuclear cells were used for TCR beta sequencing. The Qiagen DNeasy Blood Extraction Kit was used to extract genomic DNA from the blood cell samples. The library was obtained by the immunoSEQ multiplex PCR assay. For the multiplex PCR, a mixture combining 60 forward primers for TCR Vbeta segments and 13 reverse primers for TCR Jbeta segments was used. The CDR3 region of rearranged TCR beta genes was amplified from genomic DNA by a multiplex PCR assay. The Illumina HiSeq System was used to sequence the amplified TCR beta libraries as 87-base-pair reads. As for the original processing: A later analysis counted tens of millions of unique TCR beta chains across the 550 to 800 repertoires, and around 9.9 million of these chains were shared by at least two donors. A nearest-neighbor algorithm error-corrected the raw reads and collapsed the reads into unique sequences, merging closely related sequences to remove PCR and sequencing errors. V, D and J gene segments were assigned by aligning CDR3 sequences to IMGT reference sequences. For a sequence to be retained, a match of at least six nucleotides to both a V gene segment and a J gene segment was required. A rearrangement was called productive if the CDR3 had no stop codons and remained in frame with V and J, and every other rearrangement was called non-productive. Following IMGT convention, CDR3 was defined as the stretch from the second conserved V-encoded cysteine up to the conserved J-encoded phenylalanine. In an earlier analysis of more than 550 of the donors, sequences lacking an unambiguous match to a single V gene segment were excluded. In an earlier analysis of more than 500 of the donors, a V segment was called functional when productive rearrangements were above 56.7%, and segregating when the standard deviation between donors exceeded 5%. A statistical classification framework was built to diagnose cytomegalovirus status from the catalog of TCR beta chain sequences. A later analysis assigned V and J genes by comparing TCR nucleotide sequences with IMGT/GENE-DB human TR gene sequences. In a later analysis, CDR3 sequences and most-parsimonious VDJ recombination scenarios were assigned using the TCRdist pipeline. A later analysis defined each TCR beta chain by its CDR3 amino acid sequence plus V-gene family, and excluded reads lacking a unique V-gene family. In a later analysis, several hundred highly shared, low-generation-probability nucleotide sequences were removed to address suspected cross-contamination and a sequencing artifact. A later analysis calculated a clonal expansion index for each public chain from normalized within-repertoire ranks of inferred template counts. Generation probabilities in a later analysis came from a VDJ recombination model fitted to out-of-frame rearrangements, and those results were checked against IGoR. In a later analysis, hypergeometric tests were used to score TCR-TCR, TCR-HLA and TCR-CMV co-occurrence, with a repertoire-size bias correction applied to TCR pairs. In a later analysis, false discovery rates were estimated by permuting HLA or CMV assignments 20 times. In a later analysis, co-occurring TCRs were grouped with DBSCAN, and TCRdist sequence similarity was added when clustering was performed within HLA-allele-positive subsets. Repertoires with fewer than 30,000 or more than 120,000 public chains were left out of co-occurrence clustering, as were a few repertoires with anomalous nucleotide sharing. The table was pulled from immuneACCESS by TCRdb, which kept in-frame rearrangements only. Such tables lose some clones; where checked, under half of the loss comes from unresolved V genes, and the rest has no known cause. V and J calls and clone size are copied from that table; D and trimming were computed from the DNA. For this sample there are approximately 170,000 clones; approximately 62% appear just once. Jointly, the top ten make up approximately 1.5% of the sample.

Sequencing was done on a sample of PBMCs. This sequence was found in a man aged 50-60 years in good health and CMV-seronegative.

DNA sequence: TGTGCCAGCAGTGAAGCCACAGGCTCAGGAACTGAAGCTTTCTTT. It translates as CASSEATGSGTEAFF. The chain joins TRBV6-1 to TRBJ1-1; TRBD1 is a possible D gene, resting on 5 matching bases. CDR1 and CDR2 are drawn from the germline V gene: MNHNS, SASEGT. V and J lose 0 bases and 5 bases, and a span of 13 bases separates them. The CDR3 holds 15 amino acids from the cysteine to the phenylalanine. The DNA shown is the 45-base CDR3, in frame from base 1.